A selection of T cell receptor beta chains follows, all from one sample in a study of regulatory T cells in long-lasting Graves disease. TCRdb itself ran the multiplex PCR reads through MiXCR, one entry per CDR3 protein. Among 350,000 to 550,000 distinct CDR3 sequences listed, about 15% were seen once. These sequences were also reported in another study, on T cells in Graves' hyperthyroidism and ophthalmopathy.

Specimen: peripheral blood mononuclear cells (PBMCs), collected at new diagnosis, from a patient treated with antithyroid drugs. Receptors were obtained from a woman between 50 and 59 years old with Graves disease. Each CDR3 is given with its conserved first and last residue. The D gene is left open where the match is weak. Clone sizes are given selectively: once, few, many, or a class where the clone is expanded.

V	D	J	size	length	CDR3	DNA
TRBV28	.	TRBJ1-1	.	12	CASGSGSTEAFF	TGTGCCAGCGGGTCAGGGAGCACTGAAGCTTTCTTT
TRBV7-9	TRBD2	TRBJ2-1	few	15	CASSYPAGGRNEQFF	TGTGCCAGCAGCTACCCAGCGGGAGGGCGCAATGAGCAGTTCTTC
TRBV6-1	TRBD2	TRBJ2-5	many	17	CASRPARLAGVRETQYF	TGTGCCAGCAGACCCGCGAGACTAGCGGGAGTTAGAGAGACCCAGTACTTC
TRBV19	.	TRBJ2-1	few	16	CASSRGPPSSYNEQFF	TGTGCCAGTAGTAGGGGACCGCCAAGCTCCTACAATGAGCAGTTCTTC
TRBV6-1	TRBD1	TRBJ2-7	.	15	CASSELGQSYYEQYF	TGTGCCAGCAGTGAATTGGGACAGAGTTACTACGAGCAGTACTTC
TRBV27	.	TRBJ2-7	many	15	CASSFRGTAGYEQYF	TGTGCCAGCAGTTTTCGGGGGACAGCAGGCTACGAGCAGTACTTC
TRBV4-2	.	TRBJ1-5	few	15	CASSQDPGVDQPQHF	TGTGCCAGCAGCCAAGATCCGGGGGTGGATCAGCCCCAGCATTTT
TRBV11-1	TRBD2	TRBJ2-7	many	16	CASSLAGLAGAYEQYF	TGTGCCAGCAGCTTAGCGGGACTAGCGGGGGCATACGAGCAGTACTTC
TRBV28	.	TRBJ2-6	.	15	CASFGGRSGANVLTF	TGTGCCAGCTTTGGGGGCCGGTCTGGGGCCAACGTCCTGACTTTC
TRBV20-1	.	TRBJ1-1	.	15	CSARGSWAGGLRAFF	TGCAGTGCTAGAGGATCCTGGGCGGGGGGTTTGCGAGCTTTCTTT
TRBV28	.	TRBJ2-7	.	14	CASSSHGISYEQYF	TGTGCCAGCAGTTCTCACGGGATCTCCTACGAGCAGTACTTC
TRBV2	TRBD1	TRBJ1-5	many	15	CASSEGRGRYQPQHF	TGTGCCAGCAGTGAAGGCAGGGGGCGTTATCAGCCCCAGCATTTT
TRBV18	.	TRBJ1-1	few	15	CASSPPAAQGTEAFF	TGTGCCAGCTCACCACCGGCAGCGCAAGGGACTGAAGCTTTCTTT
TRBV3-1	TRBD2	TRBJ2-3	.	16	CASSQGPGGITDTQYF	TGTGCCAGCAGCCAAGGGCCCGGGGGGATAACAGATACGCAGTATTTT
TRBV4-1	TRBD2	TRBJ2-3	few	18	CAGSQGPLAGEVTDTQYF	TGCGCCGGCAGCCAAGGCCCACTAGCGGGAGAGGTGACAGATACGCAGTATTTT
TRBV29-1	.	TRBJ2-1	many	17	CSVESEEGRRVYNEQFF	TGCAGCGTTGAGTCTGAAGAGGGACGTAGAGTCTACAATGAGCAGTTCTTC
TRBV5-1	TRBD2	TRBJ2-1	few	16	CASTMGAGGTYNEQFF	TGCGCCAGCACTATGGGGGCGGGAGGAACCTACAATGAGCAGTTCTTC
TRBV11-2	TRBD2	TRBJ2-1	.	15	CASSFTSGRPNEQFF	TGTGCCAGCAGCTTTACTAGCGGGAGGCCGAATGAGCAGTTCTTC
TRBV7-3	TRBD1	TRBJ2-1	.	15	CASSKTGATYNEQFF	TGTGCCAGCAGCAAGACAGGGGCCACCTACAATGAGCAGTTCTTC
TRBV7-8	.	TRBJ1-2	many	13	CASSLASNYGYTF	TGTGCCAGCAGCTTAGCGTCTAACTATGGCTACACCTTC
TRBV11-2	TRBD1	TRBJ2-3	many	14	CASSLDRVADTQYF	TGTGCCAGCAGCTTGGACAGGGTGGCAGATACGCAGTATTTT
TRBV28	TRBD1	TRBJ2-5	many	16	CASSNPRQGDQETQYF	TGTGCCAGCAGTAACCCTCGACAGGGAGACCAAGAGACCCAGTACTTC
TRBV6-2/TRBV6-3	TRBD1	TRBJ1-5	many	15	CASSRGTVTNQPQHF	TGTGCCAGCAGCCGAGGGACAGTAACTAATCAGCCCCAGCATTTT
TRBV5-8	TRBD1	TRBJ1-1	many	14	CASSLDRGWTEAFF	TGTGCCAGCAGCTTAGACAGGGGTTGGACTGAAGCTTTCTTT
TRBV7-8	.	TRBJ2-6	many	14	CASSPEAGANVLTF	TGTGCCAGCAGCCCGGAAGCTGGGGCCAACGTCCTGACTTTC
TRBV28	.	TRBJ1-2	many	12	CASITVGGGYTF	TGTGCCAGTATTACCGTCGGGGGAGGCTACACCTTC
TRBV5-5	.	TRBJ2-7	many	16	CASSLELSGSSYEQYF	TGTGCCAGCAGCTTGGAATTGTCAGGAAGCTCCTACGAGCAGTACTTC
TRBV12-5	.	TRBJ2-1	.	13	CASEGERDNEQFF	TGTGCTAGTGAGGGGGAGCGTGACAATGAGCAGTTCTTC
TRBV27	TRBD2	TRBJ2-1	.	13	CASSLAVYNERFF	TGTGCCAGTTCCCTAGCGGTTTACAATGAGCGGTTCTTC
TRBV28	TRBD2	TRBJ2-7	few	14	CASSLLAGVDEQYF	TGTGCCAGCAGTTTATTGGCGGGAGTCGACGAGCAGTACTTC
TRBV7-8	.	TRBJ1-3	many	13	CASSPGGGNTIYF	TGTGCCAGCAGCCCCGGTGGTGGAAACACCATATATTTT
TRBV6-1	.	TRBJ2-7	few	15	CASLEDDGRFYEQYF	TGTGCCAGCCTCGAAGACGACGGACGGTTCTACGAGCAGTACTTC
TRBV19	.	TRBJ2-4	.	17	CASSQPDSTLAKNIQYF	TGTGCCAGTAGCCAACCGGACAGCACCCTAGCCAAAAACATTCAGTACTTC
TRBV3-1	.	TRBJ2-1	few	15	CASSQQGHLYNEQFF	TGTGCCAGCAGCCAACAGGGGCATCTCTACAATGAGCAGTTCTTC
TRBV6-5	.	TRBJ2-1	.	14	CASSSDRPYNEQFF	TGTGCCAGCAGTTCCGACAGACCTTACAATGAGCAGTTCTTC
TRBV2	TRBD1	TRBJ1-2	.	13	CASSAQGEHGYTF	TGTGCCAGCAGCGCCCAGGGGGAACATGGCTACACCTTC
TRBV27	.	TRBJ1-6	few	15	CASSLGTTYNSPLHF	TGTGCCAGCAGTTTAGGGACCACGTATAATTCACCCCTCCACTTT
TRBV3-1	TRBD2	TRBJ2-7	.	16	CASSQRGTSGAYEQYF	TGTGCCAGCAGTCAACGAGGGACTAGCGGAGCCTACGAGCAGTACTTC
TRBV2	.	TRBJ2-2	many	16	CASSWSRDRVSGELFF	TGTGCCAGCAGCTGGAGTCGGGATAGGGTTTCCGGGGAGCTGTTTTTT
TRBV27	TRBD1	TRBJ2-7	many	15	CASSLDRGRNSEQYF	TGTGCCAGCAGTTTAGACAGGGGGCGAAACTCCGAGCAGTACTTC
TRBV11-2	.	TRBJ2-3	many	16	CASSLWTAVGSDTQYF	TGTGCCAGCAGCTTATGGACAGCCGTCGGGTCAGATACGCAGTATTTT